One T cell receptor beta chain is described in this entry. This clone was recorded a few times. Its binding antigen is unknown. No much larger clonotype is one base removed from it; base qualities were not supplied. V has 4 bases trimmed and J has 4 bases trimmed; junction bases matching no gene number 10. Including the terminal cysteine and phenylalanine, the CDR3 comprises 16 residues. The retained sequence is limited to the CDR3, 48 bases, with the frame set at the first base. According to the germline V gene (reference sequence), CDR1 reads LNHDA and CDR2 reads SQIVND. These data are taken from a study of cytomegalovirus exposure and HLA in healthy donors (dated by TCRdb to 2016 to 2017). Notes on the research overall: An earlier analysis of several hundred of the donors reported about 250 Gb of sequence data and roughly 110 million unique TCR beta sequences from 150 million to 200 million T cells. About 280 gigabases of sequencing data and 78 million or so unique TCR sequences were included in an early release covering around 650 HLA-typed donors. Among the roughly 400 genotyped donors, roughly 80% belonged to the genetic ancestry cluster associated with self-reported Caucasian donors. The aim of the study was to test whether cataloging public T cell receptors could identify signatures of past pathogen exposure. The T cell repertoires of several hundred subjects were profiled by immunosequencing and related to cytomegalovirus serostatus. Besides the first cohort of around 700 subjects, a separate validation cohort made up of 120 different subjects was used. The study combined high-throughput TCR immunosequencing, statistical association of individual TCRs with disease status, and machine learning to predict cytomegalovirus infection status. In a later analysis, previously published TCR beta repertoires from 550 to 700 donors were re-analyzed and high-resolution HLA genotyping was added so that TCR occurrence patterns could be studied. Rather than drawing on any new phenotypic data, the later analysis identified candidate immune exposures from TCR beta sequences and the way those sequences occurred across donors. An earlier analysis of 500 to 750 of the donors applied high-throughput TCR beta sequencing to assess whether each TCR beta V gene segment acted as functional or pseudogenic. Donor age, sex, ethnicity and CMV serostatus were compiled together with the repertoire data. Genome-wide SNP genotypes for about 65% of the roughly 670 donors were used in a later genetic analysis, which treated that subset as a discovery cohort. All discovery cohort repertoires had been generated on a single sequencing platform. Both class I and class II loci were covered by HLA typing, at four-digit resolution. Typing coverage differed by locus: A, B, C, DRB1 and DQB1 were typed in roughly 629-640 donors, DQA1 in 500 to 550, DPA1 in nearly 610, and DPB1 in roughly 470. Four to six DR-DQ haplotypes were handled as single units for association and clustering because linkage in the cohort was strong. Across 300 to 500 genotyped donors of the cohort, an average of roughly 200,000 unique TCR beta nucleotide sequences per donor were sequenced, and roughly 20% of those sequences were non-productive.

Library preparation employed the immunoSEQ multiplex PCR assay. The multiplex PCR relied on a mix of 60 forward primers for TCR Vbeta segments and 13 reverse primers for TCR Jbeta segments. A multiplex PCR assay on genomic DNA amplified the CDR3 region of rearranged TCR beta genes. The Illumina HiSeq System was used to sequence the amplified TCR beta libraries as 87-base-pair reads. The original pipeline was this. Across the 700 or so repertoires, a later analysis counted about 81 million unique TCR beta chains, roughly 11 million of which were shared by at least two donors. Raw reads were error-corrected and collapsed into unique sequences by a nearest-neighbor algorithm in which closely related sequences were merged to remove PCR and sequencing errors. Alignment of CDR3 sequences to IMGT reference sequences was used to assign V, D and J gene segments. For a sequence to be retained, a match of at least six nucleotides was required to both a V gene segment and a J gene segment. Rearrangements were classified as productive when the CDR3 lacked stop codons and remained in frame with V and J, and all other rearrangements were classified as non-productive. CDR3 was defined according to IMGT convention as the region running from the second conserved V-encoded cysteine to the conserved J-encoded phenylalanine. Sequences without an unambiguous match to a single V gene segment were excluded from the earlier analysis of approximately 600 of the donors. In an earlier analysis of a few hundred of the donors, V segments were called functional above 56.7% productive rearrangements and were called segregating when the between-donor standard deviation exceeded 5%. To diagnose cytomegalovirus status from the catalog of TCR beta chain sequences, a statistical classification framework was built. V and J gene assignment, in a later analysis, came from comparing TCR nucleotide sequences with IMGT/GENE-DB human TR gene sequences. A later analysis assigned CDR3 sequences and most-parsimonious VDJ recombination scenarios with the TCRdist pipeline. In a later analysis, each TCR beta chain was defined by its CDR3 amino acid sequence together with its V-gene family, and reads without a unique V-gene family were excluded. A later analysis removed 600 or so highly shared, low-generation-probability nucleotide sequences to deal with suspected cross-contamination and a sequencing artifact. In a later analysis, a clonal expansion index for each public chain was calculated from normalized within-repertoire ranks of inferred template counts. In a later analysis, generation probabilities were computed with a VDJ recombination model fitted to out-of-frame rearrangements, and the resulting probabilities were checked against IGoR. In a later analysis, TCR-TCR, TCR-HLA and TCR-CMV co-occurrence was scored with hypergeometric tests, and a repertoire-size bias correction was applied to TCR pairs. In a later analysis, false discovery rates were estimated by permuting HLA or CMV assignments 20 times. In a later analysis, co-occurring TCRs were grouped using DBSCAN, with TCRdist sequence similarity added in when clustering inside HLA-allele-positive subsets. Co-occurrence clustering excluded repertoires with fewer than 30,000 or more than 120,000 public chains, plus five with anomalous nucleotide sharing. The table was pulled from immuneACCESS by TCRdb, which kept in-frame rearrangements only. Such tables lose some clones; where checked, under half of the loss comes from unresolved V genes, and the rest has no known cause. V and J calls and clone size follow that table, whereas D and trimming were derived from the DNA. A total of around 270,000 clones appear in this sample, 80% of them only once. The top ten hold more than 0.3% of the sample.

The cohort comprised 550 to 700 healthy bone marrow donors. Cohort members were all nominally healthy when sampled, although unrecorded immune exposures were likely present. The donor tested CMV seronegative, placing the donor among the approximately 360 seronegative members of the cohort. A peripheral blood sample was collected from each donor, and TCR beta sequencing was performed on peripheral blood mononuclear cells. Genomic DNA was extracted from the blood cell samples with the Qiagen DNeasy Blood Extraction Kit. The full study reports these points: The 87-base-pair reads could not distinguish some IMGT-functional V segments, including TRBV6-2 and TRBV6-3, so those segments were excluded. Because counts were too low, under 20 rarely observed V segments, including chromosome 9 orphons, were left out of the earlier analysis of about 620 of the donors. Roughly uniform sequencing depth across donors was assumed in presence/absence analyses, although this assumption may not hold. In a later analysis, HLA-associated TCR beta chains showed more clonal expansion and lower generation probabilities than non-associated chains that were equally common. A later analysis found that most CMV-associated TCR beta chains appeared HLA-restricted, with HLA associations seemingly driven largely by CMV exposure. Correlated functional status among segregating V segments might be attributable to linkage disequilibrium, but an unknown experimental factor could not be ruled out. A cluster of highly shared sequence variants was judged likely to represent a technical artifact of the sequencing pipeline. In a later analysis, about 16,000 TCR beta sequences were associated with specific HLA alleles at a false discovery rate of 0.05. In an earlier analysis of 587 of the donors, most TCR beta V segments appeared in productive rearrangements about 90% or about 30% of the time, broadly matching IMGT annotations. The cohort was sequenced for TCR beta chains only, and without alpha or paired-chain data the features that could be detected were limited. CMV serostatus was the only immune exposure information available for the cohort. Most TCR sequences were seen in very few donors, while some public TCRs were found in many individuals. It was suggested by the authors that the approach could potentially be generalized to other disease states and immunological phenotypes. In a later analysis, the rate of TCR association differed among HLA loci, with DRB1 alleles having the most associated TCRs and HLA-C alleles having the fewest. A later genetic analysis reported fewer N-insertions in productive TCRs among donors in an Asian-associated ancestry cluster than the roughly 700-donor mean. Strong co-occurrence of HLA alleles, especially DR and DQ, made assigning TCR associations to individual alleles difficult. In both the original and validation cohorts, the classifier was reported to diagnose cytomegalovirus status with high specificity and sensitivity. Because some donors lacked HLA typing at each locus, the association tests relied only on the typed subset. In a later genetic analysis, a missense DCLRE1C variant was associated with V-gene and J-gene trimming of TCR beta chains, and the association was replicated in an independent cohort. A few of the identified cytomegalovirus-associated TCR beta chains were confirmed in vitro to be specific for cytomegalovirus antigens. In the study, 150 to 200 TCR beta chains were listed as associated with cytomegalovirus. A further reported finding was that TCR beta sequences accurately predicted the HLA-A and HLA-B alleles for most subjects in the first cohort. According to a later analysis, parvovirus B19, influenza, CMV and Epstein-Barr virus appeared linked to several top co-occurrence clusters.

This receptor was identified in a girl aged 2 to 9 in good health and CMV-seronegative. The material sequenced was PBMCs. This sequence uses TRBV19 and TRBJ1-5; TRBD1 lines up with 7 middle nucleotides. CDR3 loop: CASSRESDRVNQPQHF. The sequence in DNA is TGTGCCAGTAGTAGGGAGTCTGACAGGGTTAATCAGCCCCAGCATTTT.